This T cell receptor beta chain stems from a study of blood T cell repertoires in COVID-19. The germline V and J ends were trimmed by 7 bases and 6 bases, with 14 bases remaining between them. Germline V gives CDR1 SGHDN, CDR2 FVKESK. The CDR3 is 13 residues long. Generated by immunoSEQ multiplex PCR, the TCRdb table keeps only in-frame clones and is missing some. The profile shows hundreds of thousands of clones, around 90% of them singletons. The sample holds one count of this clone. This TCR was sampled from a woman between 40 and 55 years old with COVID-19, enrolled during active disease. This chain uses TRBV14 with TRBJ2-3; a possible D gene is TRBD2 (7 bases). Input material: peripheral blood. The CDR3 protein is CASKGGPSDTQYF. In nucleotides, the CDR3 is TGTGCCAGCAAGGGGGGGCCATCGGATACGCAGTATTTT.